This T cell receptor beta chain was recorded in a study of T-cell memory formation after mild COVID-19 (dated by TCRdb to 2020 to 2022). About the investigation overall: TCR sequence clusters from the two donors were found to be largely donor specific. In two donors, T-cell clones that expanded and contracted after mild COVID-19 were followed by sequencing TCRalpha and TCRbeta repertoires longitudinally. The cohort was made up of two young adult volunteers, one female and one male, who were previously healthy.

Sequencing was carried out with an Illumina NovaSeq 6000. TCRalpha and TCRbeta cDNA libraries were constructed by 5'RACE with constant-segment primers, with sample barcodes and unique molecular identifiers being introduced. Trizol reagent was used to extract RNA from every sample. Amplification of the libraries took two PCR steps, and the second step added a second sample barcode plus Illumina TruSeq adapters. The libraries were sequenced on an Illumina NovaSeq using 2 x 150 bp paired-end reads. The original methods were these. Demultiplexing of reads and collapsing into UMI-guided consensus sequences were performed with migec v1.2.7. With mixcr v2.1.11, UMI consensuses were aligned to TRA and TRB V and J templates and assembled into clonotypes. Expanded or contracted clonotypes were those called significant by both edgeR and NoisET, with noise models trained on biological replicates. For edgeR calls, a false discovery rate-adjusted p below 0.01 and a log2 fold-change threshold of 1 were applied. As an exploratory analysis of dynamics, max-normalized trajectories of the 1000 most abundant clonotypes were examined by PCA with hierarchical clustering. Separately sequenced CD4+ and CD8+ repertoires were used to assign a CD4 or CD8 phenotype to each responding clone. Clones were called with MiXCR by TCRdb after fastp trimmed the public reads at Q25, and only in-frame beta chains were retained. Every entry covers one CDR3 protein and lists the most common genes and DNA from its rows. The V and J calls and clone size come from TCRdb's table, not from the authors' own analysis. Within this sample are some 130,000 distinct CDR3 sequences, with 15% to 20% of them counted one time only. 5.2% of the sample goes to the ten largest clones.

Note on this clonotype: It has no known antigen specificity. The sample holds no much larger clone one base away, and base qualities are not on file.

Ficoll-Paque density gradient centrifugation was the method used to isolate PBMCs. The junction shows trimming of 6 bases on V and 2 bases on J, plus 5 bases between the germline ends. Reading from cysteine to phenylalanine, the CDR3 counts 12 amino acids. Left in the record is the CDR3 DNA by itself, 36 bases read in frame from the first base. The germline V gene supplies CDR1 MNHEY and CDR2 SVGEGT. What the authors observed across the whole study: Some responding clones were detected in pre-infection memory, suggesting pre-existing cross-reactive memory T cells joined the SARS-CoV-2 response. Contracting CD4+ clones turned up mainly in the CM and EM memory subsets, whereas EMRA was where CD8+ clones were enriched. Only a couple of mild cases were covered in the study, and larger cohorts including severe cases with pre-infection samples were considered necessary. Clones contracting from day 15 to 85 had balanced CD4/CD8 phenotypes, while a second wave expanding from day 15 to 37 was biased towards CD4+. Whether the second-wave clones peaking on day 37 were SARS-CoV-2 specific was not confirmed.

Rearrangement joined TRBV6-2 or TRBV6-3 to TRBJ2-1; the D gene cannot be resolved reliably. The sequenced material came from PBMCs or a T cell subset sorted from them (not recorded which). The source of this sequence is a young man who had mild COVID-19 (a few samples of this study predate the infection). The sample titles of this study are shuffled in the database, so cell type and time point are left out; the donor was told from shared clones. The DNA sequence is given as TGTGCCAGCAGCGAGACCTACAATGAGCAGTTCTTC. The translation is CASSETYNEQFF.